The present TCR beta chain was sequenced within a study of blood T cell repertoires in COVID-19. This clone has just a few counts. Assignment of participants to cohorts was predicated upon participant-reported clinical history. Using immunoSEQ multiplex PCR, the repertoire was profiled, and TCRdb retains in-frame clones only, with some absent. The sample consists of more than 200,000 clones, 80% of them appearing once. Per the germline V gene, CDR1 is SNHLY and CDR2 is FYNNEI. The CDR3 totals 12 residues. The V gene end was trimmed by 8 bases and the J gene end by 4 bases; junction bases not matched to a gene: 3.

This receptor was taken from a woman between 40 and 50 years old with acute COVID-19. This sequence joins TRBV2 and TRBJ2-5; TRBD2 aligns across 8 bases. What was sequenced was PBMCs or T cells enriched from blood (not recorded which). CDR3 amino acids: CASQRGGETQYF. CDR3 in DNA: TGTGCCAGCCAACGGGGGGGAGAGACCCAGTACTTC.